These T cell receptor beta chains were read from a single sample in a study of long-term antiretroviral therapy in people with HIV. Assay: immunoSEQ multiplex PCR; the TCRdb copy retains only in-frame clones and omits some. The sample records around 23,000 clones, 81% being singletons. The source was unsorted PBMCs, collected 4.4 years after starting antiretroviral therapy. The receptors stem from a young man with HIV. CDR3s leave out the opening cysteine and the closing phenylalanine or tryptophan.

V,J,CDR3
TRBV7-9,TRBJ2-2,ARQGASTGELF
TRBV6-6,TRBJ2-7,ASRVLYEQY
TRBV5-1,TRBJ1-2,ASSSWGDREGYT
TRBV29-1,TRBJ2-3,SVVAGGRQTDTQY
TRBV5-8,TRBJ1-5,ASSKGPDWNQPQH
TRBV12-5,TRBJ1-2,ASGWLQGAGGYT
TRBV19,TRBJ2-1,ASRPRGRLAGDEQF
TRBV13,TRBJ1-1,ASSLIKGQGASGTEAF
TRBV7-6,TRBJ1-2,ASSLNPNYGYT
TRBV28,TRBJ1-4,ATRTGNNEKLF
TRBV2,TRBJ2-2,ASRVPGQNTGELF
TRBV28,TRBJ2-7,ASSLPSRIFSYEQY
TRBV2,TRBJ1-1,ASSEQGGGATEAF
TRBV6-1,TRBJ2-2,ASSEYTGRPGELF
TRBV5-4,TRBJ1-4,ASSHITDRRDEKLF
TRBV4-2,TRBJ2-3,ASSQVRTDTQY
TRBV7-9,TRBJ2-1,ASSPTTSGAFNEQF
TRBV11-2,TRBJ1-2,ASSALEGAYGYT
TRBV6-5,TRBJ2-7,ASSADGRAYEQY
TRBV7-9,TRBJ2-7,ASYSSYEQY
TRBV4-1,TRBJ2-6,ASRRLGLPGANVLT
TRBV19,TRBJ2-1,ASSMTSGAYNEQF
TRBV7-8,TRBJ1-2,ASTYSLGGYGYT
TRBV5-4,TRBJ2-1,ASSLRSDYNEQF
TRBV6-4,TRBJ1-6,ASSEQGDNSPLH
TRBV11-3,TRBJ1-1,ASSLDSRLNTEAF
TRBV18,TRBJ2-7,ASSPEPYEQY
TRBV28,TRBJ1-1,ASSPQYTEAF
TRBV27,TRBJ2-5,ASSWRGRGGEETQY
TRBV12-5,TRBJ2-7,ATRTSGSYEQY
TRBV5-8,TRBJ2-7,ASSFNPHQGNYEQY
TRBV29-1,TRBJ2-7,SVTRTGGVSYEQY
TRBV29-1,TRBJ1-1,SMGRGGTEAF